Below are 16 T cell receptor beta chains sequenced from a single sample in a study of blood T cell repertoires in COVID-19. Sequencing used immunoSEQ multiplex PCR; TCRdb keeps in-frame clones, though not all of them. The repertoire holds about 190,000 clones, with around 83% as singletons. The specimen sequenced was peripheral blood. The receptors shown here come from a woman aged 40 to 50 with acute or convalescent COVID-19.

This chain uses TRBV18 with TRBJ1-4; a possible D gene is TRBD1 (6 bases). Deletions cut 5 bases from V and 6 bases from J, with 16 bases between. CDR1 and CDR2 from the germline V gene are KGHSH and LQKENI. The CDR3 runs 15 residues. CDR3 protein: CASSSRQASHEKLFF. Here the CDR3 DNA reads TGTGCCAGCTCATCCCGACAGGCCAGCCATGAAAAACTGTTTTTT.

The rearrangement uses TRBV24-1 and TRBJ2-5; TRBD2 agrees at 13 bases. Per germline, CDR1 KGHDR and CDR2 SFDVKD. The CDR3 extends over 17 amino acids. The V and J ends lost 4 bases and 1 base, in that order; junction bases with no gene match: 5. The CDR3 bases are TGTGCCACCAGTGACCCGGGACTAGCGGGGTTCCAAGAGACCCAGTACTTC. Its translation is CATSDPGLAGFQETQYF.

DNA for the CDR3: TGTGCCAGCAGTTCACAGGGGATCTCCTATAATTCACCCCTCCACTTT. It encodes CASSSQGISYNSPLHF. The chain has TRBV27 and TRBJ1-6; TRBD1 aligns across 7 bases. This CDR3 comprises 16 residues. J gave up 0 bases and V 4 bases, and 3 bases lay outside the gene matches. The V gene's germline CDR1 is MNHEY and CDR2 SMNVEV (reference sequence).

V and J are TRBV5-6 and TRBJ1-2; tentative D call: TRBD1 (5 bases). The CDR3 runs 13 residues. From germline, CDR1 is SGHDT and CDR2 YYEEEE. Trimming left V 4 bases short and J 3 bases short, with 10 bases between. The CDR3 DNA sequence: TGTGCCAGCAGCCCCAGGGTGGACTATGGCTACACCTTC. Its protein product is CASSPRVDYGYTF.

DNA of the CDR3: TGTGCCAGCAGCTTCCAGGGTAACTATGGCTACACCTTC. Translation: CASSFQGNYGYTF. The chain links TRBV7-2 to TRBJ1-2; D might be TRBD1 (5 bases). The V end lost 3 bases, the J end lost 1 base, and 6 bases lay between the germline ends. This CDR3 spans 13 amino acids. CDR1 is SGHTA, CDR2 FQGNSA, per germline. The full variable domain, in which reference TRBV7-2 and TRBJ1-2 provide the parts outside the CDR3, is GAGVSQSPSNKVTEKGKDVELRCDPISGHTALYWYRQSLGQGLEFLIYFQGNSAPDKSGLPSDRFSAERTGGSVSTLTIQRTQQEDSAVYLCASSFQGNYGYTFGSGTRLTVV.

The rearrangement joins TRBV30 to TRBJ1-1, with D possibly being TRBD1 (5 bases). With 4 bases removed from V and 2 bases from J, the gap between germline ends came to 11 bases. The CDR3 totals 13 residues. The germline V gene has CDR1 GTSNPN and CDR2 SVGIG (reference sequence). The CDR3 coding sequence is TGTGCCTGGATGGTCGGGGGAAACACTGAAGCTTTCTTT. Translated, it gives CAWMVGGNTEAFF. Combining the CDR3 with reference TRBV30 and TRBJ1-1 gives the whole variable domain SQTIHQWPATLVQPVGSPLSLECTVEGTSNPNLYWYRQAAGRGLQLLFYSVGIGQISSEVPQNLSASRPQDRQFILSSKKLLLSDSGFYLCAWMVGGNTEAFFGQGTRLTVV.

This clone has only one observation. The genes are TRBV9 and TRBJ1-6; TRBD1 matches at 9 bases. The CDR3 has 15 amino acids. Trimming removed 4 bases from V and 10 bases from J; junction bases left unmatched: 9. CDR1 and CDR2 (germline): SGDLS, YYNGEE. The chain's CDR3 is CASSIQGAEGSPLHF. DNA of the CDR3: TGTGCCAGCAGCATACAGGGGGCTGAAGGGTCACCCCTCCACTTT.

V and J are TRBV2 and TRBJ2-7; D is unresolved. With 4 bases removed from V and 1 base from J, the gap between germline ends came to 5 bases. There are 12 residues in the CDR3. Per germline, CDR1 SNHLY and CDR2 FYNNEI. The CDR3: CASSVLSYEQYF. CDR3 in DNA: TGTGCCAGCAGTGTCCTGTCCTACGAGCAGTACTTC. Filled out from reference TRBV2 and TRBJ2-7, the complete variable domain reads EPEVTQTPSHQVTQMGQEVILRCVPISNHLYFYWYRQILGQKVEFLVSFYNNEISEKSEIFDDQFSVERPDGSNFTLKIRSTKLEDSAMYFCASSVLSYEQYFGPGTRLTVT.

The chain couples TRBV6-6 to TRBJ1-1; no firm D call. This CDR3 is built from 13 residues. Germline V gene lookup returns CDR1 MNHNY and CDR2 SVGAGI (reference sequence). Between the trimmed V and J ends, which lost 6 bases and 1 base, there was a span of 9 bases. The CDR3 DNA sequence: TGTGCCAGCAGCCCCCGAGGGAACACTGAAGCTTTCTTT. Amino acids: CASSPRGNTEAFF.

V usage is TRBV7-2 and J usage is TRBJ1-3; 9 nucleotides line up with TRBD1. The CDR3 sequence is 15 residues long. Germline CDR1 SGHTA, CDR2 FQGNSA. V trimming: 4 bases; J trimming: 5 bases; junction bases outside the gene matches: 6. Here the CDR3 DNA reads TGTGCCAGCAGCTCCGGGACAGGGATCAGAAACACCATATATTTT. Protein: CASSSGTGIRNTIYF.

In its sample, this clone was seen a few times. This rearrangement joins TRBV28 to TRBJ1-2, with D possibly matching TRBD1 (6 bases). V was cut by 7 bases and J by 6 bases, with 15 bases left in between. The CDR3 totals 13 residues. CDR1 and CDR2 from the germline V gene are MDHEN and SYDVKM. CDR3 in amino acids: CASTPGQSDGYTF. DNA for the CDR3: TGTGCCAGCACCCCCGGACAGTCTGATGGCTACACCTTC.

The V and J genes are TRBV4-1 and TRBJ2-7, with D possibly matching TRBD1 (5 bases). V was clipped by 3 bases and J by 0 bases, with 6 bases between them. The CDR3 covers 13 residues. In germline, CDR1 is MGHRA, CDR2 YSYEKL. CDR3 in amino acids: CASSQTASYEQYF. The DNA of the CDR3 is TGCGCCAGCAGCCAGACAGCCTCCTACGAGCAGTACTTC.

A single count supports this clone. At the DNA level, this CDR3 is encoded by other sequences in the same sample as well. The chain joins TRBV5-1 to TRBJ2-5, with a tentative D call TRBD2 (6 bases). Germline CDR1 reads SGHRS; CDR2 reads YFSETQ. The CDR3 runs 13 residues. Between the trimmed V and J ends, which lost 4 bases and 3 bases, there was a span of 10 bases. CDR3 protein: CASSPGLKETQYF. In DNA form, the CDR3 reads TGCGCCAGCAGCCCCGGACTAAAAGAGACCCAGTACTTC.

CDR3 bases: TGTGCCTGGAAGGAGGGGGTCAGGGGGGACACTGAAGCTTTCTTT. Translating gives CAWKEGVRGDTEAFF. The chain employs TRBV30 and TRBJ1-1, with 7 bases that match TRBD1. V was pared by 4 bases and J by 3 bases, with 11 bases of the junction left unmatched. The CDR3 is 15 amino acids. Germline V gene data show CDR1 as GTSNPN and CDR2 as SVGIG (reference sequence).

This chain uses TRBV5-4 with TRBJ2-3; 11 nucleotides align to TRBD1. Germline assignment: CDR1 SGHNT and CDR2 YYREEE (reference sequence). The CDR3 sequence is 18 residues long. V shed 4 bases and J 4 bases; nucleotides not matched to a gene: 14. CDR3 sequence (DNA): TGTGCCAGCAGCGAACCCCCCGGGACAGGGGGATTAGCAGATACGCAGTATTTT. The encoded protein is CASSEPPGTGGLADTQYF.

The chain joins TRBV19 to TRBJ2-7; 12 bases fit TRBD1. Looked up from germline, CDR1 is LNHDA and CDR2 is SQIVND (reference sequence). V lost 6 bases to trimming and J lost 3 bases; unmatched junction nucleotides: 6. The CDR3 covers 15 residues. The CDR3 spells CASSPGQGANYEQYF. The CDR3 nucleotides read TGTGCCAGTAGCCCGGGACAGGGGGCCAACTACGAGCAGTACTTC.